There are a few counts of the clone carrying this T cell receptor beta chain. What it binds is unknown. Researchers used genomic DNA as the template to profile TCR beta VDJ and CDR3. TCRdb reprocessed the reads via MiXCR and lists one record per CDR3 protein. The table has over 150,000 distinct CDR3 sequences, around half seen once. By flow cytometry, patients selected for sequencing had shown an expansion of CD8+CD57+ cells. Each patient gave a blood sample that was collected before any therapy had been received. The data were obtained in a study of CD8+CD57+ T cells in acquired aplastic anemia. Across the whole study: Quantities of DNA derived from sorted CD4+ and CD8+ cells averaged around 3 ug.

The CDR3 has 13 residues. The V end lost 7 bases, the J end lost 6 bases, and 16 bases lay between the germline ends. Germline CDR1 is ENHRY and CDR2 is SYGVKD. Study-wide points: Around 30 was the count of CD8+ CDR3 sequences that patients shared with controls. Patients showed no significant difference from controls in CD8+ Simpson's diversity.

The TCR originated in a human donor with aplastic anemia. Sequenced sample: sorted CD4+, CD8+, or CD8+CD57+ T cells (not recorded which) from PBMCs. J is TRBJ2-7 and V is TRBV10-3; D may be TRBD1 or TRBD2 (5 bases each). Written as DNA, the CDR3 is TGTGCCATCAAATCGGGACCGTCGGGCGAGCAGTACTTC. This translates into CAIKSGPSGEQYF.